The TCR beta chain under discussion was sequenced for a study of shared T cell receptors in the human thymus. Germline V gives CDR1 LNHDA, CDR2 SQIVND (reference sequence). The germline V and J ends were trimmed by 3 bases and 0 bases, with 21 bases remaining between them. The length of the CDR3 is 19 residues. Assay: immunoSEQ multiplex PCR; the TCRdb copy retains only in-frame clones and omits some. The repertoire holds hundreds of thousands of clones, with about 87% as singletons. The data also belong to a second study, concerning human thymus T cells.

The chain uses TRBV19 and TRBJ2-4; D remains unclear. The sequencing input was thymocytes. The source is a boy in the first two years of life with a congenital heart defect. CDR3 loop: CASSIIPLSTRLAKNIQYF. CDR3 DNA: TGTGCCAGTAGTATTATTCCCCTCTCCACCAGATTAGCCAAAAACATTCAGTACTTC. Drawing the rest from reference TRBV19 and TRBJ2-4, the complete variable domain is DGGITQSPKYLFRKEGQNVTLSCEQNLNHDAMYWYRQDPGQGLRLIYYSQIVNDFQKGDIAEGYSVSREKKESFPLTVTSAQKNPTAFYLCASSIIPLSTRLAKNIQYFGAGTRLSVL.